The table lists the clone carrying this T cell receptor (beta chain) with many counts. Its cognate antigen is unknown. V shed 5 bases and J shed 3 bases, with 10 bases lying between them. This CDR3 has 12 residues. Germline CDR1 is DFQATT and CDR2 is SNEGSKA (reference sequence). This sample is part of a study of early T cells in non-severe SARS-CoV-2 infection. Study context: Bulk RNA from unsorted whole blood was sequenced; chains were unpaired.

Broader study findings: Comparison of clonotypes with VDJdb favored anti-spike CD8 responses while missing private and CD4 specificities.

Individually, cDNA molecules had unique molecular identifiers attached to them. TCRdb reprocessed the 5' RACE reads via MiXCR and lists one record per CDR3 protein. The sample has about 94,000 distinct CDR3 sequences, less than 15% seen once. The chain recombines TRBV20-1 with TRBJ1-2; D remains ambiguous. The receptor comes from an adult who was a healthcare worker with PCR-confirmed SARS-CoV-2 infection or an uninfected control (not recorded which). The sequencing input was whole blood. Here the CDR3 reads CSAQKGDYGYTF. The DNA of the CDR3 is TGCAGTGCTCAAAAGGGAGACTATGGCTACACCTTC.